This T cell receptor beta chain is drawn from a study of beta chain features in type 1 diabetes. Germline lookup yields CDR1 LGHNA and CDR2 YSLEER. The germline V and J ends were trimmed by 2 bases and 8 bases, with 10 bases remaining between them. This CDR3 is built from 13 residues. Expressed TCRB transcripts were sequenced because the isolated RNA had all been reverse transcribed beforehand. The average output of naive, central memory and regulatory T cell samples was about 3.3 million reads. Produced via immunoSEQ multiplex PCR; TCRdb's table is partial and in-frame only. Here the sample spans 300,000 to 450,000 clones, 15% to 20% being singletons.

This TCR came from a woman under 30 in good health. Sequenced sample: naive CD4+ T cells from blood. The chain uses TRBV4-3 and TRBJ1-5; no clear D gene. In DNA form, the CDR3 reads TGCGCCAGCAGCCAAACTCGCCGAGAGCCCCAGCATTTT. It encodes CASSQTRREPQHF.